These 23 T cell receptor beta chains were sequenced from one sample in a study of T cells after posttransplantation cyclophosphamide. Sampled 1 year posttransplant, controls received myeloablative marrow transplants, methotrexate and a calcineurin inhibitor. This table comes from immunoSEQ multiplex PCR, and its TCRdb copy is limited to in-frame clones, with some not included. Of around 9,900 clones in the sample, approximately 88% were seen once. The material sequenced was PBMCs, taken after an allogeneic stem cell transplant with a calcineurin inhibitor and methotrexate. The receptors derive from a male patient in his thirties who received an allogeneic stem cell transplant from an unrelated donor, was CMV-positive, and had no GVHD. The graft donor may account for some of the T cells.

The CDR3 here is CASSLAASGSLETQYF. The CDR3 DNA follows: TGTGCCAGCAGCTTAGCGGCTAGCGGGAGCCTAGAGACCCAGTACTTC. V is TRBV7-6 and J is TRBJ2-5, with 10 bases aligning to TRBD2. Germline V gives CDR1 SGHVS, CDR2 FNYEAQ. V dropped 0 bases and J dropped 4; count of bases not matched to a gene: 5. The CDR3 covers 16 residues.

The chain carries TRBV9 and TRBJ2-3, with no clear D. This CDR3 region has 15 residues. V was cut by 0 bases and J by 2 bases, with 10 bases left in between. Germline assignment: CDR1 SGDLS and CDR2 YYNGEE. The DNA of the CDR3 is TGTGCCAGCAGCGTAGTCAGGTCTATCACAGATACGCAGTATTTT. Protein sequence: CASSVVRSITDTQYF.

The chain combines TRBV5-1 with TRBJ2-1, with 10 bases that match TRBD2. The CDR3 consists of 16 residues. In germline, CDR1 is SGHRS, CDR2 YFSETQ. V shed 0 bases, J shed 8 bases, and the junction held 8 bases outside the gene matches. DNA of the CDR3: TGCGCCAGCAGCTTGGTTGGTCTAGCGGGAGAATATGAGCAGTTCTTC. Amino acid sequence: CASSLVGLAGEYEQFF.

V usage is TRBV12-1 and J usage is TRBJ2-1; the table names TRBD2, a call not compared with the DNA. TRBV12-1 corresponds to a pseudogene. CDR3 length: 17 residues. In nucleotides, the CDR3 is TGTGCCAGCAGCTTTCGCAAGCGGGAGCTCGGGAACAATGAGCAGTTCTTC. This gives the protein CASSFRKRELGNNEQFF.

The chain links TRBV7-9 to TRBJ2-7, with 7 bases lining up with TRBD1. CDR1 and CDR2 (germline): SEHNR, FQNEAQ (reference sequence). The CDR3 sequence is 15 residues long. V shed 5 bases and J 1 base; nucleotides not matched to a gene: 8. CDR3: CASSRTGERSYEQYF. Here the CDR3 DNA reads TGTGCCAGCAGCCGCACAGGGGAAAGGTCCTACGAGCAGTACTTC.

The chain joins TRBV6-6 to TRBJ1-4; D may be TRBD1 (6 bases). Germline assignment: CDR1 MNHNY and CDR2 SVGAGI (reference sequence). The CDR3 consists of 14 residues. V gave up 2 bases and J gave up 8 bases, with 12 bases separating them. For the CDR3, the DNA is TGTGCCAGCAGTTACCAGACAGGTCGAGAAAAACTGTTTTTT. Protein: CASSYQTGREKLFF.

The rearrangement uses TRBV7-3 and TRBJ1-6; D not certain. Trimming removed 2 bases at V and 5 bases at J, with 7 bases between. Per the germline V gene, CDR1 is SGHTA and CDR2 is FQGTGA. The CDR3 loop spans 14 amino acids. The CDR3, as DNA: TGTGCCAGCAGCTTAGGGAGGAATAATTCACCCCTCCACTTT. It yields the protein CASSLGRNNSPLHF.

CDR3 sequence reads: CASSSAGQGAYTQYF. The CDR3 DNA reads as TGTGCCAGCAGTTCGGCCGGACAGGGGGCTTATACGCAGTATTTT. V is TRBV28 and J is TRBJ2-3; 11 nucleotides agree with TRBD1. The trim removed 4 bases at V and 7 bases at J, leaving 7 bases unmatched. This CDR3 comprises 15 residues. Germline CDR1 MDHEN, CDR2 SYDVKM. Variable domain in full (rest from reference TRBV28 and TRBJ2-3): DVKVTQSSRYLVKRTGEKVFLECVQDMDHENMFWYRQDPGLGLRLIYFSYDVKMKEKGDIPEGYSVSREKKERFSLILESASTNQTSMYLCASSSAGQGAYTQYFGPGTRLTVL.

V gene TRBV11-2 combines with J gene TRBJ1-6, with D maybe TRBD1 (5 bases). This CDR3 has 16 residues. The germline CDR1 and CDR2 sequences are SGHAT and FQNNGV. Trimming took 0 bases from V and 7 from J, leaving 13 bases between them. The CDR3 region is CASSLDEYRKNSPLHF. CDR3 bases: TGTGCCAGCAGCTTAGACGAGTACAGGAAAAATTCACCCCTCCACTTT.

Here the CDR3 DNA reads TGCGCCAGCAGCTTGTGGACAGGAGCAACCACCGGGGAGCTGTTTTTT. Protein product: CASSLWTGATTGELFF. The J gene is TRBJ2-2, the V gene TRBV5-1, with TRBD1 matching 7 bases. With V trimmed by 1 base and J by 4 bases, 7 bases remained unmatched. The germline V gene encodes CDR1 SGHRS and CDR2 YFSETQ. The length of the CDR3 is 16 residues.

The J gene is TRBJ2-7, the V gene TRBV15; D is undetermined. Germline V lookup: CDR1 LNHNV, CDR2 YYDKDF (reference sequence). This CDR3 spans 16 amino acids. The germline V and J ends were trimmed by 0 bases and 2 bases, with 14 bases remaining between them. The CDR3 loop reads CATSRDTALVTYEQYF. In DNA, the CDR3 is TGTGCCACCAGCAGAGACACAGCCCTCGTTACCTACGAGCAGTACTTC.

CDR3 DNA: TGTGCCAGCAGCAAGAACAGGGGCGGGCTAGCAACCGGGGAGCTGTTTTTT. Translation gives CASSKNRGGLATGELFF. The rearrangement links TRBV7-2 to TRBJ2-2; 7 positions match TRBD1. Trimming took 5 bases from V and 5 from J; bases not matched to a gene: 14. Germline assignment: CDR1 SGHTA and CDR2 FQGNSA. This CDR3 comprises 17 residues. The full variable domain, with the rest looked up from reference TRBV7-2 and TRBJ2-2, is GAGVSQSPSNKVTEKGKDVELRCDPISGHTALYWYRQSLGQGLEFLIYFQGNSAPDKSGLPSDRFSAERTGGSVSTLTIQRTQQEDSAVYLCASSKNRGGLATGELFFGEGSRLTVL.

The rearrangement uses TRBV30 and TRBJ2-2; 11 bases agree with TRBD1. The CDR3 has 18 residues. J was trimmed by 5 bases and V by 1 base; bases with no gene match: 12. Germline assignment: CDR1 GTSNPN and CDR2 SVGIG (reference sequence). CDR3 sequence: CAWSGPLLDRGRTGELFF. The DNA of the CDR3 is TGTGCCTGGAGTGGACCTCTGTTGGACAGGGGGCGTACCGGGGAGCTGTTTTTT.

J is TRBJ2-1 and V is TRBV25-1; D possibly corresponds to TRBD1 (6 bases). The CDR3 has 14 amino acids. Germline loops: CDR1 MGHDK, CDR2 SYGVNS. Trimming left V 6 bases short and J 2 bases short, with 11 bases between. The CDR3 spells CASRDSLAYNEQFF. CDR3 nucleotide sequence: TGTGCCAGCAGGGACAGTCTTGCCTACAATGAGCAGTTCTTC.

The chain combines TRBV5-1 with TRBJ1-2, with D perhaps matching TRBD1 (6 bases). This CDR3 has 14 amino acids. The germline V gene has CDR1 SGHRS and CDR2 YFSETQ. The V end lost 2 bases, the J end lost 5 bases, and 13 bases lay between the germline ends. CDR3 DNA sequence: TGCGCCAGCAGCTTAACAGGGAATCGTTATGGCTACACCTTC. This translates into CASSLTGNRYGYTF. Looking up the rest from reference TRBV5-1 and TRBJ1-2 gives the full variable domain: KAGVTQTPRYLIKTRGQQVTLSCSPISGHRSVSWYQQTPGQGLQFLFEYFSETQRNKGNFPGRFSGRQFSNSRSEMNVSTLELGDSALYLCASSLTGNRYGYTFGSGTRLTVV.

The V and J genes are TRBV9 and TRBJ1-5; no reliable D call. The CDR3 contains 13 residues. V lost 0 bases, J lost 7 bases, and 8 bases lay in between. The germline V gene encodes CDR1 SGDLS and CDR2 YYNGEE. The CDR3 loop is CASSVADKQPQHF. The CDR3, as DNA: TGTGCCAGCAGCGTAGCAGATAAGCAGCCCCAGCATTTT. The full variable domain, rest sourced from reference TRBV9 and TRBJ1-5, is DSGVTQTPKHLITATGQRVTLRCSPRSGDLSVYWYQQSLDQGLQFLIQYYNGEERAKGNILERFSAQQFPDLHSELNLSSLELGDSALYFCASSVADKQPQHFGDGTRLSIL.

This clone was counted a few times. This chain uses TRBV5-4 with TRBJ1-4, with 8 bases that match TRBD1. The V gene's germline CDR1 is SGHNT and CDR2 YYREEE (reference sequence). The junction had 6 bases not matched to a gene; V was cut back by 0 bases and J by 8 bases. The CDR3 is 15 amino acids. The CDR3 reads CASSLGTGMSEKLFF. CDR3 DNA sequence: TGTGCCAGCAGCTTGGGGACAGGGATGAGCGAAAAACTGTTTTTT. Drawing the rest from reference TRBV5-4 and TRBJ1-4, the complete variable domain is ETGVTQSPTHLIKTRGQQVTLRCSSQSGHNTVSWYQQALGQGPQFIFQYYREEENGRGNFPPRFSGLQFPNYSSELNVNALELDDSALYLCASSLGTGMSEKLFFGSGTQLSVL.

This chain uses TRBV7-7 with TRBJ2-1; TRBD1 is a possible D gene (6 bases). This CDR3 spans 15 amino acids. V gave up 5 bases and J gave up 0 bases, with 11 bases separating them. Germline CDR1 is SSHAT and CDR2 is FNYEAQ (reference sequence). As DNA, the CDR3 is TGTGCCAGCAGCCCGGGACATAGCTCCTACAATGAGCAGTTCTTC. This codes for CASSPGHSSYNEQFF.

The rearrangement links TRBV7-8 to TRBJ2-1, with 12 bases identical to TRBD2. This CDR3 has 18 amino acids. With V trimmed by 4 bases and J by 0 bases, 7 bases remained unmatched. The V gene's germline CDR1 is SGHVS and CDR2 FQNEAQ. This CDR3 reads CASSYPSGRAGSYNEQFF. As DNA, the CDR3 is TGTGCCAGCAGCTACCCTAGCGGGAGGGCCGGCTCCTACAATGAGCAGTTCTTC.

The chain carries TRBV30 and TRBJ1-6; no definite D call. There are 13 residues in the CDR3. V lost 1 base and J 6 bases, leaving 7 bases between the germline ends. Germline values: CDR1 GTSNPN, CDR2 SVGIG (reference sequence). CDR3 loop: CAWSEQLNSPLHF. CDR3 DNA: TGTGCCTGGAGTGAACAGCTTAATTCACCCCTCCACTTT.

The chain links TRBV10-3 to TRBJ2-7; tentative D call: TRBD1 (5 bases). Trimming pared 3 bases from V and 4 bases from J, leaving 7 bases between. CDR1 is ENHRY and CDR2 is SYGVKD in the germline V gene. The CDR3 totals 12 residues. Here the CDR3 reads CAISDRAYEQYV. The CDR3 nucleotides are TGTGCCATCAGTGACAGGGCTTACGAGCAGTACGTC.

The chain employs TRBV6-1 and TRBJ2-7, with 7 nucleotides matching TRBD1. Germline V gives CDR1 MNHNS, CDR2 SASEGT. V was pared by 6 bases and J by 0 bases, with 8 bases of the junction left unmatched. This CDR3 is built from 15 residues. The CDR3 nucleotides read TGTGCCAGCAGACCCCGCAGGGGGAGCTCCTACGAGCAGTACTTC. It codes for CASRPRRGSSYEQYF.

The rearrangement links TRBV7-9 to TRBJ2-1; 9 bases line up with TRBD2. CDR1 and CDR2 (germline): SEHNR, FQNEAQ (reference sequence). This CDR3 contains 16 residues. Trimming at V came to 2 bases and at J to 15 bases, leaving 17 bases not matched to a gene. CDR3 protein: CASSLIWLAGNKEGFF. The CDR3 DNA reads TGTGCCAGCAGCTTAATTTGGCTAGCGGGAAACAAAGAGGGGTTCTTC. Together with reference TRBV7-9 and TRBJ2-1, the CDR3 gives the full variable domain: DTGVSQNPRHKITKRGQNVTFRCDPISEHNRLYWYRQTLGQGPEFLTYFQNEAQLEKSRLLSDRFSAERPKGSFSTLEIQRTEQGDSAMYLCASSLIWLAGNKEGFFGPGTRLTVL.